The rows below give T cell receptor beta chains drawn from one sample of a study of blood T cell repertoires in COVID-19. TCRdb keeps only in-frame clones here, not all; method: immunoSEQ multiplex PCR. Of a few hundred thousand clones listed, 88% were seen once; the top ten hold approximately 0.97%. The sample taken for sequencing was PBMCs or T cells enriched from blood (not recorded which). The source is a woman under 40 who had been exposed to COVID-19. CDR3s include the opening cysteine and the closing phenylalanine or tryptophan. A D gene is named only where the DNA matches it firmly. The size field is filled for only some rows; it gives once, few, many or a size class.

-	TRBV28	TRBJ1-5	-	TGTGCCAGCAGTTCGCCCTATAGCAATCAGCCCCAGCATTTT	CASSSPYSNQPQHF
-	TRBV6-5	TRBJ2-2	-	TGTGCCAGCAGATCCTTCAGGGTTTACACCGGGGAGCTGTTTTTT	CASRSFRVYTGELFF
TRBD2	TRBV10-2	TRBJ2-1	-	TGCGCCAGCAGTGAGGGGCTAGCGGGAGGGTATGAGCAGTTCTTC	CASSEGLAGGYEQFF
-	TRBV2	TRBJ2-3	once	TGTGCCAGCAGGGGTAGGACTAGCACAGATACGCAGTATTTT	CASRGRTSTDTQYF
-	TRBV24-1	TRBJ2-3	-	TGTGCCACCAGTGATTTTTGGGCTTCGCAGGGCACCGATACGCAGTATTTT	CATSDFWASQGTDTQYF
TRBD2	TRBV5-1	TRBJ2-3	-	TGCGCCAGCAGCGAACTAGCGGGCGCAGATACGCAGTATTTT	CASSELAGADTQYF
-	TRBV11-2	TRBJ1-2	-	TGTGCCAGCCGGGGGGCAGCTCAATATGGCTACACCTTC	CASRGAAQYGYTF
TRBD2	TRBV5-1	TRBJ2-3	-	TGCGCCAGCAGCTCAACGATAGCGGGAGATACGCAGTATTTT	CASSSTIAGDTQYF
TRBD2	TRBV27	TRBJ2-1	-	TGTGCCAGCACCGGAGCGGGAGGATACAATGAGCAGTTCTTC	CASTGAGGYNEQFF
-	TRBV7-7	TRBJ1-6	-	TGTGCTAGCAGCTCAGGCCCCGACTCACCCCTCCACTTT	CASSSGPDSPLHF
-	TRBV27	TRBJ1-1	-	TGTGCCAGCAGTTCCACGGACAGAATGAACACTGAAGCTTTCTTT	CASSSTDRMNTEAFF
-	TRBV6-5	TRBJ1-1	-	TGTGCCAGCAGTTACCGCTACAACTACATGAACACTGAAGCTTTCTTT	CASSYRYNYMNTEAFF